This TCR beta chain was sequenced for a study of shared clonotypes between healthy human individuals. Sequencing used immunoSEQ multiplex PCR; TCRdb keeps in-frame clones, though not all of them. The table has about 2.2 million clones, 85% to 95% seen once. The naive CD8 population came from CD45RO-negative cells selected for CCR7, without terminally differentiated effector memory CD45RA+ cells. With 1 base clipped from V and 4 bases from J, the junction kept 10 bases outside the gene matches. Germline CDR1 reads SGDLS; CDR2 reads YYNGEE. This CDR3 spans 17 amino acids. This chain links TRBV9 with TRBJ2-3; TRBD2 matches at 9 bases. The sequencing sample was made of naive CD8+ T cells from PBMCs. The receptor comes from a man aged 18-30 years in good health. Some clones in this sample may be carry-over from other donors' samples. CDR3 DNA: TGTGCCAGCAGCGTAAAGGGAACAGCGGGAGGTTCAGATACGCAGTATTTT. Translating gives CASSVKGTAGGSDTQYF.